A selection of T cell receptor beta chains follows, all from one sample in a study of cytomegalovirus exposure and HLA in healthy donors. Clones were read by immunoSEQ multiplex PCR, and TCRdb kept only the in-frame ones, dropping some. The sample contains approximately 110,000 clones, over 70% of which appear only once. The sample taken for sequencing was PBMCs. The receptors shown here come from a man in his forties or fifties in good health and CMV-seronegative. CDR3s include the opening cysteine and the closing phenylalanine or tryptophan. The D gene is left open where the match is weak. Rows give clone size only sometimes, using once, few, many, or a class for an expanded clone.

clone_size	d_call	v_call	j_call	cdr3_aa	cdr3_nt
-	-	TRBV19	TRBJ1-6	CASSPSIRTLYNSPLHF	TGTGCCAGTAGCCCTTCGATCCGGACACTATATAATTCACCCCTCCACTTT
-	TRBD2	TRBV2	TRBJ2-3	CASSEAASGATDTQYF	TGTGCCAGCAGTGAAGCGGCTAGCGGGGCCACAGATACGCAGTATTTT
-	-	TRBV14	TRBJ2-2	CASSQDRRLTGELFF	TGTGCCAGCAGCCAAGATCGCAGGCTCACCGGGGAGCTGTTTTTT
-	-	TRBV12-5	TRBJ2-1	CASGAGTGGLSYNEQFF	TGTGCTAGTGGTGCCGGGACTGGGGGTTTGTCCTACAATGAGCAGTTCTTC
-	-	TRBV6-5	TRBJ2-1	CASSYGRFHEQFF	TGTGCCAGCAGTTACGGCAGGTTCCATGAGCAGTTCTTC
-	TRBD1	TRBV2	TRBJ2-1	CASSGQVAEQFF	TGTGCCAGCAGCGGACAGGTTGCTGAGCAGTTCTTC
once	-	TRBV2	TRBJ1-6	CASSQGGGDSPLHF	TGTGCCAGCAGTCAGGGCGGCGGAGATTCACCCCTCCACTTT
few	-	TRBV27	TRBJ2-2	CASNPSGQGTGELFF	TGTGCCAGCAACCCATCTGGTCAGGGCACCGGGGAGCTGTTTTTT
-	-	TRBV9	TRBJ1-1	CASSPNTRRTEAFF	TGTGCCAGCAGCCCAAACACCAGGAGGACTGAAGCTTTCTTT
-	-	TRBV6-5	TRBJ1-1	CASSRGGTEAFF	TGTGCCAGCAGCCGAGGGGGAACTGAAGCTTTCTTT
few	TRBD2	TRBV15	TRBJ2-7	CATSRGTSGGAQQYF	TGTGCCACCAGCAGAGGGACTAGCGGGGGGGCCCAACAGTACTTC
-	-	TRBV19	TRBJ1-6	CASSLSGVDSPLHF	TGTGCCAGTAGTTTGTCAGGGGTGGATTCACCCCTCCACTTT
-	-	TRBV14	TRBJ1-6	CASSQGQGRGNSPLHF	TGTGCCAGCAGCCAAGGGCAGGGCCGTGGTAATTCACCCCTCCACTTT
few	-	TRBV6-5	TRBJ1-6	CASRPTEHNSPLHF	TGTGCCAGCAGACCGACAGAGCATAATTCACCCCTCCACTTT
-	-	TRBV19	TRBJ2-1	CASSAGDNEQFF	TGTGCCAGTAGCGCCGGGGACAATGAGCAGTTCTTC
-	-	TRBV7-6	TRBJ1-2	CASSEDSRSHGYTF	TGTGCCAGCAGCGAGGACAGTAGGTCACATGGCTACACCTTC
-	-	TRBV20-1	TRBJ1-3	CSARLENTIYF	TGCAGTGCTAGATTAGAAAACACCATATATTTT
-	-	TRBV7-2	TRBJ2-5	CASSPTSSTGLKTQYF	TGTGCCAGCAGCCCCACCAGCTCGACTGGGTTAAAGACCCAGTACTTC
few	-	TRBV6-4	TRBJ1-2	CASSDDPLGSNYGYTF	TGTGCCAGCAGTGACGACCCGCTGGGCAGTAACTATGGCTACACCTTC
-	TRBD1	TRBV7-3	TRBJ2-7	CASSLTGTGTYEQYF	TGTGCCAGCAGCTTAACCGGGACAGGGACCTACGAGCAGTACTTC